These 8 T cell receptor beta chains were all obtained from the same sample, sequenced in a study of T-cell reconstitution after alpha-beta-depleted transplantation in children. The library targeted TCRbeta and was prepared with unique molecular identifiers. TCRdb reprocessed the PCR reads with MiXCR, giving one entry per CDR3 protein. The sample lists about 500,000 distinct CDR3 sequences, 30% to 35% occurring once. Sequenced material: PBMCs from the stem cell graft donor, taken from the stem cell graft. These receptors originate from a human donor who donated a stem cell graft to a child with aplastic anemia.

On this clonotype itself: Sequence at one end of the junction differs from germline and may be a read error. The chain recombines TRBV5-1 with TRBJ2-3, with 8 positions matching TRBD1. CDR1 and CDR2 (germline): SGHRS, YFSETQ. The CDR3 is made up of 15 amino acids. The CDR3 here is CASSSQGARTDTQYF. CDR3 nucleotide sequence: TGTGCCAGCAGTTCCCAGGGGGCCCGCACAGATACGCAGTATTTT.

Only a few counts were recorded for this clonotype. This sequence joins TRBV24-1 and TRBJ2-5; perhaps D is TRBD1 or TRBD2 (6 bases each). V was trimmed by 4 bases and J by 0 bases, leaving 14 bases between them. There are 16 residues in the CDR3. Germline lookup yields CDR1 KGHDR and CDR2 SFDVKD. The CDR3 is CATSEGGQPYQETQYF. For the CDR3, the DNA is TGTGCCACCAGTGAGGGAGGACAGCCGTACCAAGAGACCCAGTACTTC.

This chain links TRBV5-1 with TRBJ2-5, with D possibly TRBD2 on 6 matching bases. The CDR3 is 12 amino acids. Germline V CDR1 and CDR2: SGHRS, YFSETQ. V was shortened by 3 bases and J by 7 bases, with 10 bases between the two germline ends. CDR3 sequence: CASSSLGGTQYF. For the CDR3, the DNA is TGCGCCAGCAGCTCGTTGGGGGGGACCCAGTACTTC.

The chain couples TRBV6-5 to TRBJ1-3, with unresolved D. Germline CDR1 is MNHEY and CDR2 is SVGAGI. This CDR3 comprises 14 residues. V lost 3 bases, J lost 2 bases, and 8 bases lay in between. The CDR3 region is CASSYSGTGNTIYF. The CDR3 DNA follows: TGTGCCAGCAGTTATTCCGGGACTGGAAACACCATATATTTT.

The J gene is TRBJ2-2, the V gene TRBV7-9; 10 positions match TRBD1. Germline lookup yields CDR1 SEHNR and CDR2 FQNEAQ (reference sequence). The CDR3 spans 17 residues. The V gene end was trimmed by 3 bases and the J gene end by 7 bases; junction bases not matched to a gene: 11. CDR3 in DNA: TGTGCCAGCAGCTTCCCACCGGGGGACAGGGGTAGCGGGGAGCTGTTTTTT. This codes for CASSFPPGDRGSGELFF.

This clonotype was seen a few times. The chain carries TRBV5-1 and TRBJ1-2; D unclear. Germline CDR1 is SGHRS and CDR2 is YFSETQ. This CDR3 has 16 amino acids. V lost 0 bases and J lost 5, with 17 bases in between. In DNA form, the CDR3 reads TGCGCCAGCAGCTTGGGTCGCGGGTCTGCCGATTATGGCTACACCTTC. Its protein product is CASSLGRGSADYGYTF.

This chain joins TRBV15 and TRBJ2-5; 10 positions agree with TRBD2. Per the germline V gene, CDR1 is LNHNV and CDR2 is YYDKDF (reference sequence). The J segment lost 1 base and the V segment lost 6 bases, leaving 8 bases of the junction unmatched. The CDR3 has 16 residues. The CDR3 DNA follows: TGTGCCACCAGGGCCCGGGGACTAGCGCTCCAAGAGACCCAGTACTTC. This codes for CATRARGLALQETQYF.

This chain uses TRBV30 with TRBJ2-7; no clear D. CDR3 size: 14 residues. The germline V gene has CDR1 GTSNPN and CDR2 SVGIG (reference sequence). V lost 2 bases and J 0 bases, leaving 11 bases between the germline ends. The CDR3 loop is CAWSFRSPSYEQYF. CDR3 DNA: TGTGCCTGGAGTTTCCGATCTCCCTCCTACGAGCAGTACTTC.